Below, 13 T cell receptor beta chains from the same sample are listed, as sequenced in a study of blood T cell repertoires in COVID-19. Method: immunoSEQ multiplex PCR; TCRdb's copy keeps in-frame clones and lacks some. The profile shows around 39,000 clones, about nine tenths of them singletons. Input material: peripheral blood. Every receptor here comes from a man aged 65-85 years with acute or convalescent COVID-19.

The chain is built from TRBV7-3 and TRBJ2-7; D might be TRBD1 (5 bases). Deletions cut 8 bases from V and 2 bases from J, with 22 bases between. CDR3 length equals 16 residues. In germline, CDR1 is SGHTA, CDR2 FQGTGA. The CDR3 here is CASSPQGAGTPYEQYF. DNA of the CDR3: TGTGCCAGCTCTCCACAAGGGGCAGGTACCCCCTACGAGCAGTACTTC. The variable domain in full, completed from reference TRBV7-3 and TRBJ2-7, reads GAGVSQTPSNKVTEKGKYVELRCDPISGHTALYWYRQSLGQGPEFLIYFQGTGAADDSGLPNDRFFAVRPEGSVSTLKIQRTERGDSAVYLCASSPQGAGTPYEQYFGPGTRLTVT.

The chain joins TRBV14 to TRBJ1-1; the D gene is possibly TRBD1 (6 bases). Per germline, CDR1 SGHDN and CDR2 FVKESK. V was trimmed by 5 bases and J by 3 bases, leaving 10 bases between them. This CDR3 spans 13 amino acids. This chain's CDR3 is CASSRDTYTEAFF. The CDR3, as DNA: TGTGCCAGCAGCAGGGACACCTACACTGAAGCTTTCTTT.

J is TRBJ1-3 and V is TRBV28; 7 bases line up with TRBD1. Germline V gene lookup returns CDR1 MDHEN and CDR2 SYDVKM. The V gene end was trimmed by 5 bases and the J gene end by 1 base; junction bases not matched to a gene: 11. This CDR3 contains 17 residues. The CDR3 reads CASSILTGTDSGNTIYF. The CDR3 DNA reads as TGTGCCAGCAGTATACTAACCGGGACAGATTCTGGAAACACCATATATTTT.

V usage is TRBV2 and J usage is TRBJ1-1, with 8 bases aligning to TRBD1. Germline V gene data show CDR1 as SNHLY and CDR2 as FYNNEI. The CDR3 sequence is 12 residues long. V dropped 4 bases and J dropped 11; count of bases not matched to a gene: 6. CDR3 protein: CASSVQGVRAFF. The CDR3, as DNA: TGTGCCAGCAGTGTACAGGGGGTACGGGCTTTCTTT.

The chain joins TRBV7-9 to TRBJ1-2; 8 bases are shared with TRBD1. Per germline, CDR1 SEHNR and CDR2 FQNEAQ (reference sequence). The junction had 18 bases not matched to a gene; V was cut back by 5 bases and J by 7 bases. The CDR3 covers 17 residues. DNA for the CDR3: TGTGCCAGCAGCCTACCTACTTATCTCAGGGGGCGCGGTGGCTACACCTTC. Translation: CASSLPTYLRGRGGYTF. The entire variable domain, with the rest obtained from reference TRBV7-9 and TRBJ1-2, is as follows: DTGVSQNPRHKITKRGQNVTFRCDPISEHNRLYWYRQTLGQGPEFLTYFQNEAQLEKSRLLSDRFSAERPKGSFSTLEIQRTEQGDSAMYLCASSLPTYLRGRGGYTFGSGTRLTVV.

The rearrangement joins TRBV10-3 to TRBJ2-2, with TRBD2 matching over 13 bases. V lost 4 bases to trimming and J lost 1 base; unmatched junction nucleotides: 3. Germline CDR1 is ENHRY and CDR2 is SYGVKD. CDR3 size: 17 residues. In DNA, the CDR3 is TGTGCCATCAGTGGAGGGACTAGCGGGGTGAACACCGGGGAGCTGTTTTTT. It is translated as CAISGGTSGVNTGELFF.

The rearrangement links TRBV21-1 to TRBJ2-7; the D call TRBD2 from the table was never checked on the DNA. TRBV21-1 is a pseudogene. The CDR3 length is 15 residues. CDR3 protein: CASSSRLAPDYEQYF. In DNA, the CDR3 is TGTGCCAGCAGCTCTCGACTAGCGCCCGACTACGAGCAGTACTTC.

CDR3: CASSIQGGRNQPQHF. The CDR3 DNA sequence: TGTGCCAGTAGTATACAGGGGGGACGCAATCAGCCCCAGCATTTT. V usage is TRBV19 and J usage is TRBJ1-5; 7 positions agree with TRBD1. Germline V gives CDR1 LNHDA, CDR2 SQIVND (reference sequence). With 2 bases clipped from V and 2 bases from J, the junction kept 3 bases outside the gene matches. There are 15 residues in the CDR3.

The DNA of the CDR3 is TGCGCCAGCAGCCAGGGGCCGTCCACAGATACGCAGTATTTT. Encoded protein: CASSQGPSTDTQYF. V gene TRBV4-1 combines with J gene TRBJ2-3, with D tentatively TRBD1 (5 bases). CDR3 size: 14 residues. Looked up from germline, CDR1 is MGHRA and CDR2 is YSYEKL. V lost 3 bases and J 2 bases, leaving 9 bases between the germline ends.

The genes are TRBV29-1 and TRBJ1-1; 8 bases line up with TRBD1. Germline values: CDR1 SQVTM, CDR2 ANQGSEA. J gave up 5 bases and V 6 bases, and 5 bases lay outside the gene matches. This CDR3 is 12 amino acids long. CDR3 nucleotide sequence: TGCAGCGTGCGTACAGGGGGAACTGAAGCTTTCTTT. Its protein product is CSVRTGGTEAFF.

This clone showed up just a few times. The chain is built from TRBV29-1 and TRBJ1-5, with 12 bases aligning to TRBD1. CDR3 length: 18 residues. Trimming removed 5 bases from V and 4 bases from J; junction bases left unmatched: 15. Germline loops: CDR1 SQVTM, CDR2 ANQGSEA. The DNA of the CDR3 is TGCAGCGTTCTAGCGGGGACAGGGGGCCCTTTTGGGAATCAGCCCCAGCATTTT. This codes for CSVLAGTGGPFGNQPQHF.

The chain has TRBV6-1 and TRBJ1-4, with D unclear. Trimming pared 2 bases from V and 3 bases from J, leaving 7 bases between. Germline assignment: CDR1 MNHNS and CDR2 SASEGT. The CDR3 contains 14 residues. This CDR3 reads CASSERVPNEKLFF. The CDR3 DNA sequence: TGTGCCAGCAGTGAACGGGTACCTAATGAAAAACTGTTTTTT.

This CDR3 reads CASSRTGIGYTF. The CDR3 bases are TGTGCCAGCAGCCGGACAGGGATCGGCTACACCTTC. This chain uses TRBV6-5 with TRBJ1-2; 8 nucleotides agree with TRBD1. The CDR3 spans 12 residues. In germline, CDR1 is MNHEY, CDR2 SVGAGI. With 6 bases clipped from V and 8 bases from J, the junction kept 5 bases outside the gene matches.